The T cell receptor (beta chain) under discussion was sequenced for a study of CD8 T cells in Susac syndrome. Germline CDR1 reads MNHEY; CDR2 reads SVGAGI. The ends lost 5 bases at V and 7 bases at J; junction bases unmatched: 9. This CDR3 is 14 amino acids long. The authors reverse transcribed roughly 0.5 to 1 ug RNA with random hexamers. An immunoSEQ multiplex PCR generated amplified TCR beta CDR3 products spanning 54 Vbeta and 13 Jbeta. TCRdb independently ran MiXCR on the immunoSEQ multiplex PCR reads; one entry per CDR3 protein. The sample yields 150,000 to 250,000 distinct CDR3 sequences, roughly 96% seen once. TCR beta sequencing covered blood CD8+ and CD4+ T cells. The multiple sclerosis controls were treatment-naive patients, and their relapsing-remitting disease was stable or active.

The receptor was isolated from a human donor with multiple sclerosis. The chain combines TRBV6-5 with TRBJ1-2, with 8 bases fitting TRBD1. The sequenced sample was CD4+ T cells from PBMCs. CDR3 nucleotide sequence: TGTGCCAGCAGTAGACAGGGGCCCCCTTCTGGCTACACCTTC. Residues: CASSRQGPPSGYTF.